This T cell receptor (beta chain) derives from a study of post-analysis software for immune sequencing data. Overall study findings and caveats: Controls had significantly higher normalized Chao1 diversity than multiple sclerosis patients. TRBV5-6, TRBV5-1 and TRBV20-1 were among several TRBV segments more frequent in patients than controls.

Unique molecular identifiers were carried by the TCR beta cDNA libraries. One entry per CDR3 protein results from TCRdb running MiXCR on the PCR reads. The profile shows fewer than 600,000 distinct CDR3 sequences, over 35% of them singletons. With 3 bases clipped from V and 5 bases from J, the junction kept 14 bases outside the gene matches. CDR3 length equals 16 residues. Germline V gives CDR1 DFQATT, CDR2 SNEGSKA (reference sequence). A note on this clonotype: Its antigen is unidentified.

J is TRBJ2-3 and V is TRBV20-1; 7 bases are a match to TRBD2. This clonotype was sampled from a girl aged 10 to 17 with multiple sclerosis. Sequenced sample: blood. The CDR3 DNA sequence: TGCAGTGCTAGCCCCTCCAAACTAGCGAGTTTAGATACGCAGTATTTT. Protein: CSASPSKLASLDTQYF.